Below, 12 T cell receptor beta chains from the same sample are listed, as sequenced in a study of long-term antiretroviral therapy in people with HIV (dated by TCRdb to 2021 to 2024). The immunoSEQ hsTCRB v3.0 assay was used at survey level resolution to sequence the TRB variable region. Not all clones reach the TCRdb copy of this immuneACCESS table, which keeps in-frame sequences only. Checked studies attribute under half of the gap to unresolved V genes and leave the rest unexplained. Present in this sample are some 27,000 clones, roughly 88% of which were seen just once. Just under 8.5% of the sample belongs to the ten largest clones. This sample comprised unsorted PBMCs, obtained 3 years after starting antiretroviral therapy. The receptors shown here come from a man in his forties with HIV.

The chain links TRBV27 to TRBJ2-1; 10 bases fit TRBD2. Looked up from germline, CDR1 is MNHEY and CDR2 is SMNVEV (reference sequence). With V trimmed by 3 bases and J by 1 base, 3 bases remained unmatched. The length of the CDR3 is 16 residues. CDR3 DNA sequence: TGTGCCAGCAGTTTCGCTAGCGGGAGATCCTACAATGAGCAGTTCTTC. Encoded protein: CASSFASGRSYNEQFF.

The CDR3: CASSLSGSDIHEQYF. The CDR3, as DNA: TGTGCCAGCAGCTTAAGCGGGAGCGATATTCACGAGCAGTACTTC. The chain combines TRBV11-3 with TRBJ2-7, with 8 bases fitting TRBD2. The germline gives CDR1 SGHNT, CDR2 YENEEA. The CDR3 is 15 residues long. The trim removed 2 bases at V and 5 bases at J, leaving 8 bases unmatched.

V is TRBV2 and J is TRBJ1-2, with no clear D. Trimming pared 8 bases from V and 4 bases from J, leaving 8 bases between. Germline V gives CDR1 SNHLY, CDR2 FYNNEI. CDR3 length: 11 amino acids. CDR3 nucleotide sequence: TGTGCCAGCGGCGCCAGCTATGGCTACACCTTC. This gives the protein CASGASYGYTF. Full variable domain (rest looked up from reference TRBV2 and TRBJ1-2): EPEVTQTPSHQVTQMGQEVILRCVPISNHLYFYWYRQILGQKVEFLVSFYNNEISEKSEIFDDQFSVERPDGSNFTLKIRSTKLEDSAMYFCASGASYGYTFGSGTRLTVV.

This clone showed up just once. This chain joins TRBV5-1 and TRBJ2-5; tentative D call: TRBD2 (6 bases). Per the germline V gene, CDR1 is SGHRS and CDR2 is YFSETQ. Trimming removed 4 bases from V and 0 bases from J, with 16 bases in between. The CDR3 consists of 16 residues. CDR3 in amino acids: CASSLTGTLYQETQYF. CDR3 DNA: TGCGCCAGCAGCCTCACCGGGACTTTGTACCAAGAGACCCAGTACTTC.

The chain is built from TRBV6-5 and TRBJ2-1, with D perhaps matching TRBD1 or TRBD2 (6 bases each). Germline CDR1 and CDR2: MNHEY and SVGAGI. V shed 7 bases and J shed 0 bases, with 13 bases lying between them. The CDR3 runs 15 residues. The CDR3 spells CASTRGGSSYNEQFF. The CDR3 DNA sequence: TGTGCCAGCACTCGAGGGGGGAGCTCCTACAATGAGCAGTTCTTC.

The V and J genes are TRBV6-1 and TRBJ1-1, with D tentatively TRBD1 (5 bases). Germline-derived CDR1 and CDR2 are MNHNS and SASEGT. Trimming removed 2 bases at V and 3 bases at J, with 13 bases between. This CDR3 region has 15 residues. The CDR3 loop reads CASSEIEGWDTEAFF. DNA for the CDR3: TGTGCCAGCAGTGAAATTGAGGGGTGGGACACTGAAGCTTTCTTT.

The chain has TRBV28 and TRBJ2-7; 7 nucleotides agree with TRBD1. Trimming took 2 bases from V and 3 from J; bases not matched to a gene: 7. The CDR3 spans 15 residues. Per the germline V gene, CDR1 is MDHEN and CDR2 is SYDVKM. The CDR3 loop is CASSLSSGQVYEQYF. CDR3 coding DNA: TGTGCCAGCAGTTTAAGTTCCGGACAGGTCTACGAGCAGTACTTC.

The chain employs TRBV15 and TRBJ2-7, with a possible D match to TRBD1 (6 bases). V was shortened by 1 base and J by 4 bases, with 14 bases between the two germline ends. Germline V lookup: CDR1 LNHNV, CDR2 YYDKDF (reference sequence). This CDR3 region has 15 residues. CDR3 sequence reads: CATSRGPGDSYEQYF. CDR3 bases: TGTGCCACCAGCAGAGGTCCAGGGGATTCGTACGAGCAGTACTTC. The full variable domain, with the rest looked up from reference TRBV15 and TRBJ2-7, is DAMVIQNPRYQVTQFGKPVTLSCSQTLNHNVMYWYQQKSSQAPKLLFHYYDKDFNNEADTPDNFQSRRPNTSFCFLDIRSPGLGDTAMYLCATSRGPGDSYEQYFGPGTRLTVT.

This clone was recorded a few times. The J gene is TRBJ1-1, the V gene TRBV19, with D unresolved. From germline, CDR1 is LNHDA and CDR2 SQIVND (reference sequence). CDR3 length: 11 amino acids. Trimming shortened V by 3 bases and J by 7 bases, and 6 bases separated the two germline ends. The CDR3: CASSIESEAFF. The CDR3 nucleotides read TGTGCCAGTAGTATCGAGAGTGAAGCTTTCTTT.

The chain links TRBV27 to TRBJ1-1; 7 bases fit TRBD1. This CDR3 spans 14 amino acids. V gave up 5 bases and J gave up 6 bases; unmatched junction bases: 9. Germline V gene sequence: CDR1 MNHEY, CDR2 SMNVEV (reference sequence). In nucleotides, the CDR3 is TGTGCCAGCAGTCCGGCCGGGACAGAGTCTGAAGCTTTCTTT. Translation gives CASSPAGTESEAFF.

The CDR3 DNA reads as TGTGCCAGCAGCCCAATTGGGGCTTTCTCCTACGAGCAGTACTTC. Translated: CASSPIGAFSYEQYF. The genes are TRBV6-5 and TRBJ2-7; tentative D call: TRBD1 (5 bases). V shed 6 bases and J shed 0 bases, with 15 bases lying between them. Germline values: CDR1 MNHEY, CDR2 SVGAGI. This CDR3 region has 15 residues.

This clone is a singleton in its sample. The chain has TRBV10-3 and TRBJ2-2; D gene ambiguous. This CDR3 region has 15 residues. V shed 4 bases and J shed 1 base, with 10 bases lying between them. Per germline, CDR1 ENHRY and CDR2 SYGVKD. The CDR3 is CAISGGLLNTGELFF. In nucleotides, the CDR3 is TGTGCCATCAGTGGTGGGCTATTGAACACCGGGGAGCTGTTTTTT.